Below, one T cell receptor beta chain is given with its context. Its specificity is not known. After constant-region reverse-primer amplification, full-length variable regions underwent semi-nested PCR with Nested Universal Primer A. TCRdb independently ran MiXCR on the 5' RACE reads; one entry per CDR3 protein. The profile shows 34,000 or so distinct CDR3 sequences, roughly a quarter of them singletons. Cells sorted as Tregs were CD4+, CD25+ and CD127-/low. The CDR3 contains 13 residues. Trimming shortened V by 1 base and J by 8 bases, and 10 bases separated the two germline ends. Germline lookup yields CDR1 SGHRS and CDR2 YFSETQ. Study-wide findings and caveats: In terms of TCR gene usage, tumor memory CD4+ T cells clustered together with blood and lymph node memory CD4+ cells, as well as with lymph node naive CD4+ cells. Whole repertoires were not studied in the larger cohort, only one V-J beta rearrangement. Tumor Treg TCRs overlapped most with tumor naive CD4+ cells.

The V call is TRBV5-1, the J call TRBJ1-3, with a possible D match to TRBD1 (5 bases). The sequenced sample consisted of tumor-infiltrating Tregs sorted from the breast tumor. This clonotype was obtained from a female donor with breast cancer. CDR3 DNA: TGCGCCAGCAGCTTGCAGGGTGGCGACACCATATATTTT. Amino acid sequence: CASSLQGGDTIYF.